The 19 T cell receptor beta chains below all came from one sample that was sequenced in a study of cytomegalovirus exposure and HLA in healthy donors. The PCR employed 60 Vbeta primers together with 13 Jbeta primers. Produced via immunoSEQ multiplex PCR; TCRdb's table is partial and in-frame only. The data hold approximately 59,000 clones, with approximately 67% observed a single time. Material: PBMCs. These receptors were obtained from a man aged 25-45 years in good health and CMV-seronegative.

Regarding this clone: Distinct nucleotide sequences in the sample also encode this CDR3. The CDR3 DNA reads TGCAGCGTCCTCCCAGAGGGCCGGGCTCCACAAGAGACCCAGTACTTC. This encodes CSVLPEGRAPQETQYF. This rearrangement joins TRBV29-1 to TRBJ2-5; perhaps TRBD2 as D (5 bases). CDR3 length: 16 residues. Germline V gene lookup returns CDR1 SQVTM and CDR2 ANQGSEA. V shed 6 bases and J shed 2 bases, with 22 bases lying between them.

The chain uses TRBV7-9 and TRBJ1-6; tentative D call: TRBD1 (6 bases). Deletions cut 5 bases from V and 6 bases from J, with 14 bases between. This CDR3 spans 15 amino acids. The germline V gene encodes CDR1 SEHNR and CDR2 FQNEAQ (reference sequence). CDR3 amino acids: CASSILQGSNSPLHF. As DNA, the CDR3 is TGTGCCAGCAGCATATTACAGGGATCTAATTCACCCCTCCACTTT. The complete variable domain, with remaining parts taken from reference TRBV7-9 and TRBJ1-6, reads DTGVSQNPRHKITKRGQNVTFRCDPISEHNRLYWYRQTLGQGPEFLTYFQNEAQLEKSRLLSDRFSAERPKGSFSTLEIQRTEQGDSAMYLCASSILQGSNSPLHFGNGTRLTVT.

V is TRBV5-4 and J is TRBJ2-7, with D perhaps matching TRBD1 (6 bases). CDR1 SGHNT and CDR2 YYREEE come from the germline V gene (reference sequence). The V end lost 4 bases, the J end lost 5 bases, and 7 bases lay between the germline ends. This CDR3 has 11 residues. CDR3 residues: CASSRTDEQYF. For the CDR3, the DNA is TGTGCCAGCAGCAGGACAGACGAGCAGTACTTC.

The rearrangement uses TRBV25-1 and TRBJ1-5; the match to TRBD1 covers 12 bases. J lost 3 bases, V lost 3 bases, and 6 bases had no gene match. The CDR3 consists of 17 residues. Germline CDR1 is MGHDK and CDR2 is SYGVNS. DNA of the CDR3: TGTGCCAGCAGTGACACCGGGACAGGGGGCTCCAATCAGCCCCAGCATTTT. Its protein product is CASSDTGTGGSNQPQHF.

CDR3 DNA sequence: TGTGCCAGCAGCTTTTCAGGGGAAGAGACCCAGTACTTC. This codes for CASSFSGEETQYF. The chain has TRBV7-9 and TRBJ2-5; a weak D match, TRBD1 (6 bases). The CDR3 totals 13 residues. The germline V gene has CDR1 SEHNR and CDR2 FQNEAQ (reference sequence). V was cut by 3 bases and J by 3 bases, with 8 bases left in between. Full variable domain (outside the CDR3, taken from reference TRBV7-9 and TRBJ2-5): DTGVSQNPRHKITKRGQNVTFRCDPISEHNRLYWYRQTLGQGPEFLTYFQNEAQLEKSRLLSDRFSAERPKGSFSTLEIQRTEQGDSAMYLCASSFSGEETQYFGPGTRLLVL.

This chain uses TRBV5-4 with TRBJ2-7; possibly TRBD2 for D (6 bases). Germline assignment: CDR1 SGHNT and CDR2 YYREEE (reference sequence). This CDR3 spans 14 amino acids. The ends were cut back, 4 bases at V and 3 bases at J, with 14 bases in the middle. CDR3 residues: CASSDGLGGYEQYF. In nucleotides, the CDR3 is TGTGCCAGCAGCGACGGATTGGGGGGCTACGAGCAGTACTTC.

The sample holds one count of this clone. The chain combines TRBV2 with TRBJ2-7; tentative D call: TRBD2 (6 bases). Looked up from germline, CDR1 is SNHLY and CDR2 is FYNNEI. The germline V and J ends were trimmed by 3 bases and 3 bases, with 9 bases remaining between them. This CDR3 contains 13 residues. The CDR3 nucleotides are TGTGCCAGCAGTGATGTGCGGGGCTACGAGCAGTACTTC. As protein: CASSDVRGYEQYF.

This clone was seen more than once but under ten times. This chain uses TRBV29-1 with TRBJ2-7, with D perhaps TRBD1 (6 bases). CDR3 length: 14 residues. The germline V gene encodes CDR1 SQVTM and CDR2 ANQGSEA. Between the trimmed V and J ends, which lost 8 bases and 2 bases, there was a span of 19 bases. The CDR3 loop is CSTTTGSRPYEQYF. Here the CDR3 DNA reads TGCAGCACGACGACAGGAAGTAGGCCCTACGAGCAGTACTTC.

The rearrangement uses TRBV25-1 and TRBJ2-1; D may be TRBD1 (6 bases). Trimming cost V 3 bases and J 8 bases, with 14 bases left between them. CDR1 MGHDK and CDR2 SYGVNS come from the germline V gene. The CDR3 runs to 14 residues. In DNA, the CDR3 is TGTGCCAGCAGTGACCCCCGACAGGTCCATGAGCAGTTCTTC. Residues: CASSDPRQVHEQFF.

The J gene is TRBJ1-1, the V gene TRBV27; D possibly corresponds to TRBD1 (5 bases). V was shortened by 6 bases and J by 0 bases, with 11 bases between the two germline ends. Germline lookup yields CDR1 MNHEY and CDR2 SMNVEV (reference sequence). The CDR3 loop spans 14 amino acids. Written as DNA, the CDR3 is TGTGCCAGCAGAAAAGGGGCCATGAACACTGAAGCTTTCTTT. Translated, it gives CASRKGAMNTEAFF.

This chain connects TRBV7-6 to TRBJ2-2; the D gene is possibly TRBD2 (6 bases). The V and J ends lost 4 bases and 5 bases respectively, with 14 bases between them. Germline V gene lookup returns CDR1 SGHVS and CDR2 FNYEAQ. The CDR3 spans 15 residues. CDR3 DNA sequence: TGTGCCAGCAGCTCGGGACTCAGAAGTACCGGGGAGCTGTTTTTT. Its translation is CASSSGLRSTGELFF. The complete variable domain, with remaining parts taken from reference TRBV7-6 and TRBJ2-2, reads GAGVSQSPRYKVTKRGQDVALRCDPISGHVSLYWYRQALGQGPEFLTYFNYEAQQDKSGLPNDRFSAERPEGSISTLTIQRTEQRDSAMYRCASSSGLRSTGELFFGEGSRLTVL.

This rearrangement joins TRBV6-4 to TRBJ2-7, with 8 nucleotides matching TRBD1. The germline gives CDR1 MRHNA, CDR2 SNTAGT. CDR3 length equals 16 residues. The junction had 13 bases not matched to a gene; V was cut back by 3 bases and J by 6 bases. The CDR3 bases are TGTGCCAGCAGTGAAGTCCTAGGACAGGGTAGGTCCGAGCAGTACTTC. Protein product: CASSEVLGQGRSEQYF.

This clone has only a few counts. V and J are TRBV29-1 and TRBJ2-5, with 8 bases matching TRBD1. The junction had 6 bases not matched to a gene; V was cut back by 7 bases and J by 5 bases. This CDR3 is built from 12 residues. CDR1 and CDR2 (germline): SQVTM, ANQGSEA. CDR3 nucleotide sequence: TGCAGCGCTACGCGACAGGGGGAGACCCAGTACTTC. It specifies CSATRQGETQYF.

V gene TRBV25-1 combines with J gene TRBJ1-2; D gene uncertain. Germline V CDR1 and CDR2: MGHDK, SYGVNS. V was shortened by 3 bases and J by 4 bases, with 9 bases between the two germline ends. The CDR3 contains 13 residues. CDR3 region: CASSDPYTYGYTF. Written as DNA, the CDR3 is TGTGCCAGCAGTGATCCATACACCTATGGCTACACCTTC.

The rearrangement joins TRBV7-9 to TRBJ1-6; 9 bases fit TRBD1. Unmatched junction bases numbered 10, after V lost 3 bases and J lost 10 bases. Germline-derived CDR1 and CDR2 are SEHNR and FQNEAQ (reference sequence). The CDR3 is 16 amino acids. CDR3: CASSFTGTGTKSPLHF. The CDR3 DNA is TGTGCCAGCAGCTTCACCGGGACAGGGACAAAGTCACCCCTCCACTTT.

The chain recombines TRBV7-9 with TRBJ2-3; weak D call: TRBD2 (6 bases). Germline-derived CDR1 and CDR2 are SEHNR and FQNEAQ (reference sequence). The CDR3 totals 14 residues. V lost 6 bases and J lost 0, with 10 bases in between. The CDR3 DNA sequence: TGTGCCAGCAGTTACGGGACTAGCACAGATACGCAGTATTTT. Residues: CASSYGTSTDTQYF.

The chain carries TRBV7-2 and TRBJ2-2, with 7 nucleotides matching TRBD2. Looked up from germline, CDR1 is SGHTA and CDR2 is FQGNSA. The ends lost 2 bases at V and 8 bases at J; junction bases unmatched: 11. This CDR3 spans 16 amino acids. CDR3 residues: CASSLSPSSGAGELFF. As DNA, the CDR3 is TGTGCCAGCAGCTTATCACCCTCAAGCGGGGCGGGGGAGCTGTTTTTT.

The chain uses TRBV29-1 and TRBJ1-1, with D perhaps matching TRBD1 (5 bases). Germline V CDR1 and CDR2: SQVTM, ANQGSEA. The CDR3 length is 15 residues. V lost 4 bases to trimming and J lost 2 bases, with 17 bases between them. The CDR3 DNA follows: TGCAGCGTTGCCCCGACAGCGCGAGATAACACTGAAGCTTTCTTT. As protein: CSVAPTARDNTEAFF.

The V gene is TRBV9, the J gene TRBJ1-5; D may be TRBD1 (5 bases). This CDR3 contains 20 residues. Germline CDR1 reads SGDLS; CDR2 reads YYNGEE. Trimming took off 4 bases at V and 0 bases at J, with 26 bases between the two ends. CDR3 protein: CASSPRDGGYSRDSNQPQHF. Written as DNA, the CDR3 is TGTGCCAGCAGCCCGCGCGATGGGGGGTACAGCCGGGATAGCAATCAGCCCCAGCATTTT.